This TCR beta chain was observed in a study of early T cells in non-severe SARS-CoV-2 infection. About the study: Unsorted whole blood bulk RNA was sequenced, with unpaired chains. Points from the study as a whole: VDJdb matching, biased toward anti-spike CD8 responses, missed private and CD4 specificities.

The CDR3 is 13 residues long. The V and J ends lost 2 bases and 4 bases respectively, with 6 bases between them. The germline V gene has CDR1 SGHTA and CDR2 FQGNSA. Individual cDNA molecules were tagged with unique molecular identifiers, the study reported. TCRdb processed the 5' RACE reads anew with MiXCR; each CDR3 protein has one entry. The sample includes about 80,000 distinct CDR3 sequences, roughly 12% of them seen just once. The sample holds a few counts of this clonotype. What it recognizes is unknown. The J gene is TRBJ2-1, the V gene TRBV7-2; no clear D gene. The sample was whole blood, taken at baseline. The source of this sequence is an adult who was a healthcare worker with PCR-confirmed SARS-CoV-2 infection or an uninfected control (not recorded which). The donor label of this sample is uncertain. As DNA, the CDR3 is TGTGCCAGCAGCTTAAGCAGTTACAATGAGCAGTTCTTC. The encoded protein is CASSLSSYNEQFF. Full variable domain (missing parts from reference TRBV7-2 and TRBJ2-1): GAGVSQSPSNKVTEKGKDVELRCDPISGHTALYWYRQSLGQGLEFLIYFQGNSAPDKSGLPSDRFSAERTGGSVSTLTIQRTQQEDSAVYLCASSLSSYNEQFFGPGTRLTVL.